This T cell receptor (beta chain) was identified in a study of technical replicates of blood from several donors. This clone is a singleton in its sample. TCRdb keeps only in-frame clones here, not all; method: immunoSEQ multiplex PCR. The sample holds about 84,000 clones; 95% to 98% are singletons and the top ten take more than 0.12%. The sample was T cells isolated from PBMCs. The sequence was collected from a human donor in good health.

The CDR3 spells CASSIQNQETQYF. The CDR3 nucleotides read TGTGCCAGCAGCATTCAGAACCAAGAGACCCAGTACTTC. The chain links TRBV6-5 to TRBJ2-5; D is unclear. The CDR3 is 13 amino acids. CDR1 is MNHEY and CDR2 is SVGAGI in the germline V gene. Trimming took 6 bases from V and 0 from J, leaving 8 bases between them.